The 32 T cell receptor beta chains below all came from one sample that was sequenced in a study of T cell responses to AZD1222 COVID-19 vaccine. The data were produced by immunoSEQ multiplex PCR, yet TCRdb's version contains in-frame clones alone and is incomplete. The table shows some 130,000 clones, with nearly 90% occurring only once. Sequencing used peripheral blood, obtained 28 days after the second AZD1222 dose. These receptors were obtained from an adult who received the AZD1222 COVID-19 vaccine.

The rearrangement uses TRBV10-3 and TRBJ2-7; 13 bases agree with TRBD2. This CDR3 has 15 amino acids. CDR1 ENHRY and CDR2 SYGVKD come from the germline V gene. J lost 2 bases, V lost 4 bases, and 2 bases had no gene match. The CDR3 loop reads CAISGGLAGPYEQYF. The CDR3, as DNA: TGTGCCATCAGTGGGGGACTAGCGGGGCCCTACGAGCAGTACTTC.

The gene calls are TRBV25-1 and TRBJ1-1; D unclear. The CDR3 contains 12 residues. V dropped 4 bases and J dropped 8 bases, with 11 bases sitting between them. Germline CDR1 and CDR2: MGHDK and SYGVNS. In nucleotides, the CDR3 is TGTGCCAGCAGTGCCCCGCCTAGGGAAGCTTTCTTT. Translation: CASSAPPREAFF. Filled out from reference TRBV25-1 and TRBJ1-1, the complete variable domain reads EADIYQTPRYLVIGTGKKITLECSQTMGHDKMYWYQQDPGMELHLIHYSYGVNSTEKGDLSSESTVSRIRTEHFPLTLESARPSHTSQYLCASSAPPREAFFGQGTRLTVV.

This clone was counted a single time. This rearrangement joins TRBV4-1 to TRBJ2-1; 10 nucleotides match TRBD2. The length of the CDR3 is 15 residues. Germline assignment: CDR1 MGHRA and CDR2 YSYEKL. V lost 1 base to trimming and J lost 4 bases; unmatched junction nucleotides: 1. The CDR3 region has the DNA TGCGCCAGCAGCCAAGTGACTAGCGGGTACAATGAGCAGTTCTTC. As protein: CASSQVTSGYNEQFF.

The genes are TRBV7-2 and TRBJ1-4; D is ambiguous. The CDR3 runs to 14 residues. V lost 4 bases to trimming and J lost 0 bases, with 6 bases between them. CDR1 and CDR2 from the germline V gene are SGHTA and FQGNSA. Here the CDR3 DNA reads TGTGCCAGCAGCTCCCGATCAACTAATGAAAAACTGTTTTTT. This sequence encodes CASSSRSTNEKLFF. The whole variable domain, filled in from reference TRBV7-2 and TRBJ1-4, reads GAGVSQSPSNKVTEKGKDVELRCDPISGHTALYWYRQSLGQGLEFLIYFQGNSAPDKSGLPSDRFSAERTGGSVSTLTIQRTQQEDSAVYLCASSSRSTNEKLFFGSGTQLSVL.

The chain combines TRBV7-2 with TRBJ1-5, with unresolved D. This CDR3 has 16 residues. Deletions cut 6 bases from V and 1 base from J, with 16 bases between. CDR1 is SGHTA, CDR2 FQGNSA, per germline. The CDR3 DNA sequence: TGTGCCAGCAGGGACGGGATAGTCGTGAGCAATCAGCCCCAGCATTTT. It specifies CASRDGIVVSNQPQHF. Based on the CDR3 plus reference TRBV7-2 and TRBJ1-5, the full variable domain is GAGVSQSPSNKVTEKGKDVELRCDPISGHTALYWYRQSLGQGLEFLIYFQGNSAPDKSGLPSDRFSAERTGGSVSTLTIQRTQQEDSAVYLCASRDGIVVSNQPQHFGDGTRLSIL.

The rearrangement uses TRBV28 and TRBJ2-7, with a weak D call TRBD1 (5 bases). Trimming took 3 bases from V and 3 from J, leaving 12 bases between them. CDR3 length equals 14 residues. Looked up from germline, CDR1 is MDHEN and CDR2 is SYDVKM. CDR3 nucleotides: TGTGCCAGCAGTTTTTTTGGGGCCAGCTACGAGCAGTACTTC. The encoded protein is CASSFFGASYEQYF. Using reference TRBV28 and TRBJ2-7 for the parts outside the CDR3, the full variable domain is DVKVTQSSRYLVKRTGEKVFLECVQDMDHENMFWYRQDPGLGLRLIYFSYDVKMKEKGDIPEGYSVSREKKERFSLILESASTNQTSMYLCASSFFGASYEQYFGPGTRLTVT.

The chain uses TRBV7-9 and TRBJ2-7; 10 bases align to TRBD2. Losses at the gene ends were 1 base for V and 5 bases for J; bases not matched to a gene: 5. The CDR3 spans 15 residues. Germline CDR1 is SEHNR and CDR2 is FQNEAQ (reference sequence). As DNA, the CDR3 is TGTGCCAGCAGCTTAGTTAGCGGGGGGCTGGACGAGCAGTACTTC. Translated, it gives CASSLVSGGLDEQYF.

The chain has TRBV6-2 or TRBV6-3 and TRBJ2-2, with 8 bases fitting TRBD1. The CDR3 spans 14 residues. The germline CDR1 and CDR2 sequences are MNHEY and SVGEGT. After removal of 5 bases from V and 2 bases from J, the junction contained 1 base not matched to a gene. The CDR3 DNA is TGTGCCAGCAGTGGACAGGGTAACACCGGGGAGCTGTTTTTT. It encodes CASSGQGNTGELFF.

The gene calls are TRBV27 and TRBJ2-5, with TRBD2 matching 10 bases. J lost 2 bases, V lost 3 bases, and 3 bases had no gene match. Germline V gene data show CDR1 as MNHEY and CDR2 as SMNVEV (reference sequence). There are 15 residues in the CDR3. This chain's CDR3 is CASSFASGSQETQYF. The CDR3 coding sequence is TGTGCCAGCAGTTTTGCTAGCGGGAGTCAAGAGACCCAGTACTTC.

The V call is TRBV7-8, the J call TRBJ1-4, with D possibly TRBD1 on 6 matching bases. Germline V gene lookup returns CDR1 SGHVS and CDR2 FQNEAQ. The CDR3 spans 15 residues. Trimming removed 2 bases at V and 5 bases at J, with 12 bases between. The CDR3 reads CASSLIGGLNEKLFF. The DNA of the CDR3 is TGTGCCAGCAGCTTAATAGGGGGGTTAAATGAAAAACTGTTTTTT. Full variable domain (missing parts from reference TRBV7-8 and TRBJ1-4): GAGVSQSPRYKVAKRGQDVALRCDPISGHVSLFWYQQALGQGPEFLTYFQNEAQLDKSGLPSDRFFAERPEGSVSTLKIQRTQQEDSAVYLCASSLIGGLNEKLFFGSGTQLSVL.

This chain links TRBV28 with TRBJ1-5, with 7 bases aligning to TRBD1. This CDR3 contains 13 residues. V dropped 5 bases and J dropped 10; count of bases not matched to a gene: 8. From germline, CDR1 is MDHEN and CDR2 SYDVKM. The CDR3 nucleotides read TGTGCCAGCAGTACATCCTACAGGGGTCCCCAGCATTTT. Protein: CASSTSYRGPQHF. Looking up the rest from reference TRBV28 and TRBJ1-5 gives the full variable domain: DVKVTQSSRYLVKRTGEKVFLECVQDMDHENMFWYRQDPGLGLRLIYFSYDVKMKEKGDIPEGYSVSREKKERFSLILESASTNQTSMYLCASSTSYRGPQHFGDGTRLSIL.

The chain links TRBV18 to TRBJ1-1; no clear D. V shed 0 bases and J shed 4 bases, with 12 bases lying between them. Germline CDR1 KGHSH, CDR2 LQKENI. There are 15 residues in the CDR3. CDR3 in DNA: TGTGCCAGCTCACCACCGAAAGGATTGGGCACTGAAGCTTTCTTT. It translates to CASSPPKGLGTEAFF.

V and J are TRBV27 and TRBJ2-1, with a weak D call TRBD1 (5 bases). The CDR3 has 17 residues. Between the trimmed V and J ends, which lost 2 bases and 0 bases, there was a span of 14 bases. The germline gives CDR1 MNHEY, CDR2 SMNVEV (reference sequence). DNA of the CDR3: TGTGCCAGCAGTTTAGAGCCCAGGGCTCCCTCCTACAATGAGCAGTTCTTC. Its translation: CASSLEPRAPSYNEQFF.

The chain links TRBV7-9 to TRBJ1-4; D ambiguous. The CDR3 loop spans 16 amino acids. The V and J ends lost 5 bases and 0 bases respectively, with 13 bases between them. Germline V lookup: CDR1 SEHNR, CDR2 FQNEAQ (reference sequence). The CDR3 coding sequence is TGTGCCAGCAGCCCTCTATACAGCACAACTAATGAAAAACTGTTTTTT. The encoded protein is CASSPLYSTTNEKLFF.

The V gene is TRBV2, the J gene TRBJ2-1, with TRBD2 matching over 8 bases. This CDR3 spans 13 amino acids. The germline V gene has CDR1 SNHLY and CDR2 FYNNEI. V gave up 8 bases and J gave up 9 bases; unmatched junction bases: 9. CDR3 sequence reads: CASGSGGLSEQFF. CDR3 coding DNA: TGTGCCAGCGGGTCGGGGGGGCTCAGTGAGCAGTTCTTC.

This chain uses TRBV7-2 with TRBJ1-4; D remains ambiguous. The CDR3 covers 13 residues. Trimming took 2 bases from V and 5 from J, leaving 6 bases between them. CDR1 is SGHTA and CDR2 is FQGNSA in the germline V gene. The CDR3 loop is CASSLFGNEKLFF. In DNA, the CDR3 is TGTGCCAGCAGCTTATTCGGGAATGAAAAACTGTTTTTT. The full variable domain, completed using reference TRBV7-2 and TRBJ1-4, is GAGVSQSPSNKVTEKGKDVELRCDPISGHTALYWYRQSLGQGLEFLIYFQGNSAPDKSGLPSDRFSAERTGGSVSTLTIQRTQQEDSAVYLCASSLFGNEKLFFGSGTQLSVL.

This clone has only one observation. The V call is TRBV5-1, the J call TRBJ1-4; D not resolved. Germline values: CDR1 SGHRS, CDR2 YFSETQ. The CDR3 spans 15 residues. Trimming cost V 0 bases and J 0 bases, with 6 bases left between them. In DNA, the CDR3 is TGCGCCAGCAGCTTGGCTCTGGCAACTAATGAAAAACTGTTTTTT. Its protein is CASSLALATNEKLFF.

The chain employs TRBV7-2 and TRBJ1-1, with D possibly TRBD1 on 6 matching bases. There are 15 residues in the CDR3. Germline CDR1 and CDR2: SGHTA and FQGNSA. V dropped 5 bases and J dropped 1 base, with 14 bases sitting between them. As DNA, the CDR3 is TGTGCCAGCAGCCGCGGCCGGGACACGAACACTGAAGCTTTCTTT. It is translated as CASSRGRDTNTEAFF.

The chain joins TRBV6-6 to TRBJ2-5; TRBD2 matches at 12 bases. Germline V gene lookup returns CDR1 MNHNY and CDR2 SVGAGI (reference sequence). The CDR3 has 20 amino acids. V dropped 6 bases and J dropped 4; count of bases not matched to a gene: 21. Here the CDR3 reads CASSTTSSGRGFSFRETQYF. The CDR3 nucleotides read TGTGCCAGCAGCACCACCTCTAGCGGGAGGGGTTTTAGTTTTAGAGAGACCCAGTACTTC.

The CDR3 nucleotides read TGTGCCAGCAGCTTGATGGGTGATGAGCAGTTCTTC. Translation gives CASSLMGDEQFF. The chain has TRBV5-6 and TRBJ2-1; no clear D gene. CDR1 is SGHDT, CDR2 YYEEEE, per germline. Trimming left V 1 base short and J 8 bases short, with 7 bases between. This CDR3 is 12 amino acids long.

The rearrangement links TRBV7-8 to TRBJ1-1; 8 bases match TRBD1. V was pared by 6 bases and J by 7 bases, with 4 bases of the junction left unmatched. The germline gives CDR1 SGHVS, CDR2 FQNEAQ. The CDR3 sequence is 12 residues long. CDR3 bases: TGTGCCAGCAGTCGACAGGGGTATGAAGCTTTCTTT. It is translated as CASSRQGYEAFF.

The chain has TRBV4-1 and TRBJ2-1; perhaps TRBD2 as D (5 bases). V was shortened by 1 base and J by 0 bases, with 10 bases between the two germline ends. Per the germline V gene, CDR1 is MGHRA and CDR2 is YSYEKL. The CDR3 has 16 amino acids. The CDR3, as DNA: TGCGCCAGCAGCCAAGTGGGGAGATACTCCTACAATGAGCAGTTCTTC. This translates into CASSQVGRYSYNEQFF.

The V call is TRBV7-2, the J call TRBJ1-2, with D possibly being TRBD1 (6 bases). The germline V gene encodes CDR1 SGHTA and CDR2 FQGNSA. This CDR3 contains 15 residues. The germline V and J ends were trimmed by 1 base and 3 bases, with 12 bases remaining between them. CDR3 in amino acids: CASSLGSGADYGYTF. DNA of the CDR3: TGTGCCAGCAGCTTAGGGTCGGGGGCAGACTATGGCTACACCTTC.

This clone was counted once. The V and J genes are TRBV28 and TRBJ1-2, with D hard to call. CDR1 is MDHEN and CDR2 is SYDVKM in the germline V gene. This CDR3 has 12 amino acids. Between the trimmed V and J ends, which lost 5 bases and 6 bases, there was a span of 10 bases. CDR3 region: CASSAAWDGYTF. The CDR3 nucleotides are TGTGCCAGCAGTGCCGCCTGGGATGGCTACACCTTC.

The chain employs TRBV7-9 and TRBJ1-6; the D gene is possibly TRBD1 (5 bases). Germline-derived CDR1 and CDR2 are SEHNR and FQNEAQ (reference sequence). Deletions cut 7 bases from V and 10 bases from J, with 20 bases between. The CDR3 extends over 15 amino acids. CDR3 nucleotides: TGTGCCAGCATCCGGGCGGGGCAGGGATACTCACCCCTCCACTTT. Protein sequence: CASIRAGQGYSPLHF.

The chain has TRBV30 and TRBJ1-2; TRBD1 might be the D (5 bases). This CDR3 has 12 residues. Trimming cost V 1 base and J 7 bases, with 10 bases left between them. CDR1 is GTSNPN and CDR2 is SVGIG in the germline V gene (reference sequence). This chain's CDR3 is CAWSAPGGGYTF. CDR3 nucleotide sequence: TGTGCCTGGAGTGCCCCGGGGGGTGGCTACACCTTC. Full variable domain (outside the CDR3, taken from reference TRBV30 and TRBJ1-2): SQTIHQWPATLVQPVGSPLSLECTVEGTSNPNLYWYRQAAGRGLQLLFYSVGIGQISSEVPQNLSASRPQDRQFILSSKKLLLSDSGFYLCAWSAPGGGYTFGSGTRLTVV.

The chain recombines TRBV5-1 with TRBJ1-4, with 9 bases lining up with TRBD1. Germline loops: CDR1 SGHRS, CDR2 YFSETQ. There are 15 residues in the CDR3. Trimming at V came to 4 bases and at J to 8 bases, leaving 9 bases not matched to a gene. The CDR3 protein is CASSVIQGAEEKLFF. The CDR3 region has the DNA TGCGCCAGCAGCGTAATACAGGGGGCCGAAGAAAAACTGTTTTTT.

The chain links TRBV7-2 to TRBJ2-2, with 7 bases matching TRBD1. From germline, CDR1 is SGHTA and CDR2 FQGNSA. V lost 5 bases, J lost 3 bases, and 6 bases stayed unmatched. This CDR3 has 15 amino acids. CDR3 amino acids: CASSPGQLYTGELFF. The CDR3 DNA is TGTGCCAGCAGCCCGGGACAGCTTTACACCGGGGAGCTGTTTTTT. The whole variable domain, remainder taken from reference TRBV7-2 and TRBJ2-2, is GAGVSQSPSNKVTEKGKDVELRCDPISGHTALYWYRQSLGQGLEFLIYFQGNSAPDKSGLPSDRFSAERTGGSVSTLTIQRTQQEDSAVYLCASSPGQLYTGELFFGEGSRLTVL.

The chain has TRBV27 and TRBJ2-7; TRBD2 matches 13 bases. The CDR3 runs 14 residues. With V trimmed by 5 bases and J by 8 bases, 6 bases remained unmatched. Germline CDR1 and CDR2: MNHEY and SMNVEV (reference sequence). The CDR3: CASSIGLAGAKQYF. The CDR3 DNA reads as TGTGCCAGCAGTATAGGACTAGCGGGAGCCAAGCAGTACTTC.

This chain connects TRBV7-2 to TRBJ1-2; D is undetermined. The CDR3 extends over 15 amino acids. V lost 5 bases and J lost 0, with 13 bases in between. Germline CDR1 is SGHTA and CDR2 is FQGNSA. The CDR3 is CASSPALSSNYGYTF. As DNA, the CDR3 is TGTGCCAGCAGCCCAGCGTTGAGTTCTAACTATGGCTACACCTTC.

The chain joins TRBV6-5 to TRBJ2-5; no reliable D call. Germline assignment: CDR1 MNHEY and CDR2 SVGAGI. V was clipped by 7 bases and J by 0 bases, with 12 bases between them. The CDR3 has 14 amino acids. CDR3 bases: TGTGCCAGCACCCGTTCGATAAACCAAGAGACCCAGTACTTC. This sequence encodes CASTRSINQETQYF.

Only one count was recorded for this clone. One junction end does not reproduce the germline sequence, and a read error may be involved. This chain joins TRBV7-2 and TRBJ2-1, with D possibly TRBD2 on 5 matching bases. The germline CDR1 and CDR2 sequences are SGHTA and FQGNSA. This CDR3 contains 16 residues. CDR3 in amino acids: CASSLEVLPEVTRAIF. The CDR3 DNA sequence: TGTGCCAGCAGCTTAGAGGTTCTCCCAGAAGTCACTAGGGCGATCTTC.